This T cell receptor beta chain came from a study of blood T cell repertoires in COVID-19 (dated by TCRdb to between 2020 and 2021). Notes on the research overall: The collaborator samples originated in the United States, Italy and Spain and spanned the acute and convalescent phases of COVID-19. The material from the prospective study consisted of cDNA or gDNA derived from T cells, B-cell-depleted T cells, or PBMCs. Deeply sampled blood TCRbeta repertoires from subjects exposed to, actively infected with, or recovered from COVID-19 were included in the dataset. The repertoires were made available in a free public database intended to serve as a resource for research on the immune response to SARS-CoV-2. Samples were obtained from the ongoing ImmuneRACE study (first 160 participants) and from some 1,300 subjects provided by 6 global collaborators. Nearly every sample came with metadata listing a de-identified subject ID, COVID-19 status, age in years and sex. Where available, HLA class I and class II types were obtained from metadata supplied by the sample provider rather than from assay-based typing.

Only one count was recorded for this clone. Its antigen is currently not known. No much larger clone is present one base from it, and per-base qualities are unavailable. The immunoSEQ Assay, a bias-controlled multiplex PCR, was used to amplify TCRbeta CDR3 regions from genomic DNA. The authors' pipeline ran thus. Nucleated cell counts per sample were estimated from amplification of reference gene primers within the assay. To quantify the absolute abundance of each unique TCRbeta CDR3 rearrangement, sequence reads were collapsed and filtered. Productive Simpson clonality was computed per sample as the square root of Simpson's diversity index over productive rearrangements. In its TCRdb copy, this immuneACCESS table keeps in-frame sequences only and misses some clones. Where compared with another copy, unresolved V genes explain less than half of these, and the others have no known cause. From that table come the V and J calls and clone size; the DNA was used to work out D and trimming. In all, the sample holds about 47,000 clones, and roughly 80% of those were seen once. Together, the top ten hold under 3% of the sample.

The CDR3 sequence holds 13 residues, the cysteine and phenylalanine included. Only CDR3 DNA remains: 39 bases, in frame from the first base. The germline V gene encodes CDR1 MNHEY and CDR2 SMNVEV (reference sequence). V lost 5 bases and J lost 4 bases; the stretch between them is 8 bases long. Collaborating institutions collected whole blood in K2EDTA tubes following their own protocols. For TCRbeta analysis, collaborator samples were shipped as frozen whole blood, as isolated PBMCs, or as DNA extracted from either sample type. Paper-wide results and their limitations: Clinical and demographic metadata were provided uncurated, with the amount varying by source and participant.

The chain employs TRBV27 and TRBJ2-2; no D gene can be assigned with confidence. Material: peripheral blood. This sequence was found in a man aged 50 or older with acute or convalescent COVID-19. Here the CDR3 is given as CASSPQSTGELFF. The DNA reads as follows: TGTGCCAGCAGTCCACAGAGCACCGGGGAGCTGTTTTTT.